The clone carrying this T cell receptor beta chain was recorded once. This sample was included in a study of cytomegalovirus exposure and HLA in healthy donors. The PCR ran on 60 Vbeta and 13 Jbeta primers. Produced via immunoSEQ multiplex PCR; TCRdb's table is partial and in-frame only. This table holds fewer than 200,000 clones, roughly 87% found once. Trimming shortened V by 2 bases and J by 6 bases, and 14 bases separated the two germline ends. The CDR3 consists of 15 residues. Germline CDR1 SGHRS, CDR2 YFSETQ. Material for sequencing was PBMCs. V gene TRBV5-1 combines with J gene TRBJ2-2, with D tentatively TRBD1 (6 bases). This TCR came from a boy younger than 10 in good health and CMV-seronegative. CDR3 in amino acids: CASSFAQGVPGELFF. CDR3 DNA sequence: TGCGCCAGCAGCTTCGCACAGGGAGTCCCCGGGGAGCTGTTTTTT.